One sample yielded the 8 T cell receptor beta chains listed below, sequenced in a study of blood T cell repertoires in COVID-19. Data came from immunoSEQ multiplex PCR; TCRdb stores just in-frame clones and leaves some out. Counted here are over 130,000 clones, 88% occurring once; the ten biggest clones make up approximately 2.5%. The material sequenced was peripheral blood. These receptors originate from a human donor with COVID-19, enrolled during active disease. The donor label of this sample is uncertain.

V gene TRBV9 combines with J gene TRBJ2-7, with a weak D call TRBD1 (5 bases). The CDR3 spans 17 residues. Germline CDR1 SGDLS, CDR2 YYNGEE. The germline V and J ends were trimmed by 3 bases and 4 bases, with 23 bases remaining between them. CDR3 sequence reads: CASSARRNGAPTYEQYF. The CDR3, as DNA: TGTGCCAGCAGCGCCCGAAGGAATGGGGCCCCGACATACGAGCAGTACTTC.

The J gene is TRBJ1-6, the V gene TRBV2; TRBD1 might be the D (5 bases). Trimming took 4 bases from V and 7 from J, leaving 14 bases between them. Germline lookup yields CDR1 SNHLY and CDR2 FYNNEI. This CDR3 is built from 15 residues. DNA of the CDR3: TGTGCCAGCAGTGGAACCGGGACTTTCAATTCACCCCTCCACTTT. This encodes CASSGTGTFNSPLHF. Full variable domain (rest looked up from reference TRBV2 and TRBJ1-6): EPEVTQTPSHQVTQMGQEVILRCVPISNHLYFYWYRQILGQKVEFLVSFYNNEISEKSEIFDDQFSVERPDGSNFTLKIRSTKLEDSAMYFCASSGTGTFNSPLHFGNGTRLTVT.

The chain uses TRBV18 and TRBJ2-3; TRBD1 agrees at 10 bases. The CDR3 has 18 residues. The germline CDR1 and CDR2 sequences are KGHSH and LQKENI. V was clipped by 6 bases and J by 1 base; unmatched bases: 13. The CDR3: CASSLYDRGPWGTDTQYF. The CDR3 DNA sequence: TGTGCCAGCTCTCTCTACGACAGGGGGCCCTGGGGCACAGATACGCAGTATTTT.

The genes are TRBV7-3 and TRBJ1-2, with no clear D. Germline V gene data show CDR1 as SGHTA and CDR2 as FQGTGA. The V end lost 1 base, the J end lost 0 bases, and 18 bases lay between the germline ends. The CDR3 is 18 residues long. The CDR3 loop reads CASSLNPQGRWANYGYTF. The CDR3 nucleotides read TGTGCCAGCAGCTTAAACCCGCAAGGGAGATGGGCTAACTATGGCTACACCTTC.

This clone showed up just a few times. This rearrangement joins TRBV3-1 (or the pseudogene TRBV3-2) to TRBJ2-1; 9 positions match TRBD2. The CDR3 totals 16 residues. V lost 4 bases and J lost 7; bases outside the gene matches: 11. Germline values: CDR1 LGHDT, CDR2 YNNKEL (reference sequence). CDR3 protein: CASSLSGGGARNEQFF. CDR3 nucleotide sequence: TGTGCCAGCAGCCTGTCTGGCGGGGGGGCTCGGAATGAGCAGTTCTTC.

This sequence joins TRBV2 and TRBJ1-1; no definite D call. The CDR3 loop spans 12 amino acids. V was trimmed by 2 bases and J by 4 bases, leaving 5 bases between them. Germline-derived CDR1 and CDR2 are SNHLY and FYNNEI. CDR3 sequence: CASSEQRTEAFF. The CDR3 nucleotides read TGTGCCAGCAGTGAACAGCGCACTGAAGCTTTCTTT.

The chain carries TRBV11-3 and TRBJ1-3; D is uncertain. Germline V CDR1 and CDR2: SGHNT, YENEEA. V dropped 3 bases and J dropped 5 bases, with 8 bases sitting between them. This CDR3 has 13 amino acids. For the CDR3, the DNA is TGTGCCAGCAGCTTCGGGTATAGAAACACCATATATTTT. This encodes CASSFGYRNTIYF.

The rearrangement links TRBV4-1 to TRBJ2-7; 8 bases agree with TRBD1. The germline gives CDR1 MGHRA, CDR2 YSYEKL. This CDR3 is 15 amino acids long. The ends lost 3 bases at V and 3 bases at J; junction bases unmatched: 7. The CDR3: CASSQSDTGGYEQYF. Written as DNA, the CDR3 is TGCGCCAGCAGCCAGTCAGACACAGGGGGCTACGAGCAGTACTTC.